This T cell receptor beta chain was recorded in a study of shared clonotypes between healthy human individuals. The wider study: Each donor's CD4 naive and CD4 memory cells filled three plates apiece, CD8 naive two, and CD8 memory one. Points from the study as a whole: Memory subsets generally showed smaller estimated richness than naive subsets did. Collection of samples was limited to blood; tissue repertoires likely differ.

As concerns this clone: Its antigen remains unidentified.

The CDR3 is 16 amino acids. The germline V and J ends were trimmed by 3 bases and 3 bases, with 14 bases remaining between them. Germline CDR1 KGHSH, CDR2 LQKENI. Each cell subset's genomic DNA was divided evenly among several immunoSEQ plates. Sequenced by immunoSEQ multiplex PCR; TCRdb stores in-frame clones only, minus some. The repertoire holds 1.4 million to 1.5 million clones, with 96% as singletons. The rearrangement joins TRBV18 to TRBJ2-2, with a weak D call TRBD2 (5 bases). The receptor was isolated from a man in his thirties or forties in good health. Sample: naive CD4+ T cells sorted from blood. This sample's subset: CD45RA+ positively selected. CDR3 coding DNA: TGTGCCAGCTCACCCCTCGCGTCGAGGGACACCGGGGAGCTGTTTTTT. It encodes CASSPLASRDTGELFF.